This T cell receptor (beta chain) comes out of a study of CD8+CD57+ T cells in acquired aplastic anemia. Study in general: Quantities of DNA derived from sorted CD4+ and CD8+ cells averaged around 3 ug. Sequencing produced an average of roughly 11 million reads per healthy donor for CD4+ cells. Findings of the study overall: No significant difference in CD8+ Simpson's diversity was found between patients and controls. The study identified roughly 29 CD8+ CDR3 sequences shared by patients and controls.

With respect to this clonotype: Its antigen is unidentified.

Genomic DNA acted as the template from which TCR beta VDJ combination and CDR3 sequence profiling were carried out. TCRdb reprocessed the reads with MiXCR, giving one entry per CDR3 protein. Among hundreds of thousands of distinct CDR3 sequences listed, roughly 68% were seen once. The clonotype was recovered from a human donor in good health, serving as a control. Sequenced sample: sorted CD4+, CD8+, or CD8+CD57+ T cells (not recorded which) from PBMCs.

In DNA, the CDR3 is TGTGCCAGCAGCCCACACCCGAGACGAGACGAGACCCAGTACTTC. Translation: CASSPHPRRDETQYF. The rearrangement uses TRBV7-8 and TRBJ2-5; D not certain. The CDR3 runs 15 residues. V lost 5 bases and J 5 bases, leaving 18 bases between the germline ends. Germline CDR1 SGHVS, CDR2 FQNEAQ.